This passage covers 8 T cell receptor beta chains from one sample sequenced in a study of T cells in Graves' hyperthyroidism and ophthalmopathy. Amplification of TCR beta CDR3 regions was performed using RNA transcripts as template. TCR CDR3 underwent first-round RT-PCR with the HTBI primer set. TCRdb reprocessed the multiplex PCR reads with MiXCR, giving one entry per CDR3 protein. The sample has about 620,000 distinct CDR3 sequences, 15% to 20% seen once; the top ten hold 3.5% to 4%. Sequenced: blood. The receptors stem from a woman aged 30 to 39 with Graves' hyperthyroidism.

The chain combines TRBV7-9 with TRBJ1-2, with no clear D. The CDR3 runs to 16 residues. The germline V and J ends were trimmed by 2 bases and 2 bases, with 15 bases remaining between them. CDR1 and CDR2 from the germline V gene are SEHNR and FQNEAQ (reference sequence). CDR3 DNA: TGTGCCAGCAGCTTACTCCGGGCCGAATCGAACTATGGCTACACCTTC. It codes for CASSLLRAESNYGYTF. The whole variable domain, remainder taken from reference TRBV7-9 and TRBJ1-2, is DTGVSQNPRHKITKRGQNVTFRCDPISEHNRLYWYRQTLGQGPEFLTYFQNEAQLEKSRLLSDRFSAERPKGSFSTLEIQRTEQGDSAMYLCASSLLRAESNYGYTFGSGTRLTVV.

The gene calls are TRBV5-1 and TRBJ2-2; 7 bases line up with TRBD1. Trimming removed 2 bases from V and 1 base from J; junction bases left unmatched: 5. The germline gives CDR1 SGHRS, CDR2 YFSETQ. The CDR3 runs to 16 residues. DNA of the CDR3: TGCGCCAGCAGCTTCAGACAGGGAAGGAACACCGGGGAGCTGTTTTTT. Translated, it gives CASSFRQGRNTGELFF.

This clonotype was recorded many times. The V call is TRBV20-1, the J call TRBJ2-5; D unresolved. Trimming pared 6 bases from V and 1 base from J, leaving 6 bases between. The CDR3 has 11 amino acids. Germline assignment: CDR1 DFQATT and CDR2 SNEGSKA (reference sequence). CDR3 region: CSAEAQETQYF. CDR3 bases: TGCAGTGCAGAGGCCCAAGAGACCCAGTACTTC.

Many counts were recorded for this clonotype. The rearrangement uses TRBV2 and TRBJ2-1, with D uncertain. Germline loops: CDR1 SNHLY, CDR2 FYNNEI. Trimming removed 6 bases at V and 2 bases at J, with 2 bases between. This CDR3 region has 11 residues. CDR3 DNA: TGTGCCAGCAGACCCTACAATGAGCAGTTCTTC. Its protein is CASRPYNEQFF.

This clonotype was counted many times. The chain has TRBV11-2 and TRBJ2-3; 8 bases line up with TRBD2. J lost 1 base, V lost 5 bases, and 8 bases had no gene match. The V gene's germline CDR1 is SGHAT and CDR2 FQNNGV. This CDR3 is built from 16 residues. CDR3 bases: TGTGCCAGCAGCCTAAGACTAGCGAGCGGCACAGATACGCAGTATTTT. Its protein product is CASSLRLASGTDTQYF.

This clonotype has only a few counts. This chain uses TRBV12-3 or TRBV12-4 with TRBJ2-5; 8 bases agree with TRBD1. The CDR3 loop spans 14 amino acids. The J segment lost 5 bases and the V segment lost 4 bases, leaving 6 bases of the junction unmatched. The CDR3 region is CASSSQGARETQYF. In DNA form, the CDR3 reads TGTGCCAGCAGTTCCCAGGGGGCGCGGGAGACCCAGTACTTC.

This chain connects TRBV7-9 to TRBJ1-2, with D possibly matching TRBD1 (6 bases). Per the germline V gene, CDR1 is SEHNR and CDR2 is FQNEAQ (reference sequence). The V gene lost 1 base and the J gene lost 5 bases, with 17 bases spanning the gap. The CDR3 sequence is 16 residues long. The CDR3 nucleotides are TGTGCCAGCAGCTTAGAGGTGGTCGGAGGGGGGTATGGCTACACCTTC. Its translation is CASSLEVVGGGYGYTF.

As DNA, the CDR3 is TGCGCCAGCAGCCTCCAACAGGGCTCGAGCTCCTATAATTCACCCCTCCACTTT. The encoded protein is CASSLQQGSSSYNSPLHF. J is TRBJ1-6 and V is TRBV4-1, with TRBD1 as a possible D gene (6 bases). The germline V gene encodes CDR1 MGHRA and CDR2 YSYEKL. There are 18 residues in the CDR3. V lost 4 bases and J lost 0, with 16 bases in between.